This T cell receptor (beta chain) was identified during a study of blood T cell repertoires in COVID-19. Study-wide background: The cDNA or gDNA used as material had been derived from T cells, B-cell-depleted T cells, or PBMCs.

In germline, CDR1 is ENHRY, CDR2 SYGVKD. This CDR3 comprises 17 residues. The ends lost 0 bases at V and 5 bases at J; junction bases unmatched: 5. Here immunoSEQ multiplex PCR was the method, and the copy in TCRdb shows in-frame clones only, minus some. The sample shows about 120,000 clones, about nine tenths of them seen only once. V and J are TRBV10-3 and TRBJ2-1; 12 nucleotides line up with TRBD1. The TCR was taken from a woman between 45 and 60 years old with acute or convalescent COVID-19. The sequenced sample consisted of peripheral blood. The CDR3 DNA is TGTGCCATCAGTGAGTCGAGGGACAGGGGGCTTAACAATGAGCAGTTCTTC. This sequence encodes CAISESRDRGLNNEQFF.